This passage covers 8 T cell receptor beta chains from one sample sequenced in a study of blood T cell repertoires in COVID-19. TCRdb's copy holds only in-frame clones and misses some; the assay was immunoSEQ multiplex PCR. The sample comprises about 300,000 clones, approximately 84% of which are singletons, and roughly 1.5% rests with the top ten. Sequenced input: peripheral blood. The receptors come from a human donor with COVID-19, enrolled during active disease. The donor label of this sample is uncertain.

The CDR3 loop reads CASRGLAGTTDTQYF. CDR3 nucleotide sequence: TGTGCCAGTAGGGGACTAGCGGGAACCACAGATACGCAGTATTTT. The chain carries TRBV19 and TRBJ2-3, with 13 bases identical to TRBD2. From germline, CDR1 is LNHDA and CDR2 SQIVND (reference sequence). This CDR3 contains 15 residues. The junction had 2 bases not matched to a gene; V was cut back by 6 bases and J by 2 bases.

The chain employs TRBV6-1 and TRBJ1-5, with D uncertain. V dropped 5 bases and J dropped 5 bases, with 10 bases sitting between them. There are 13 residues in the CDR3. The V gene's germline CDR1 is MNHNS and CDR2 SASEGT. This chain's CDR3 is CASSYNQDQPQHF. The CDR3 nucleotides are TGTGCCAGCAGTTATAATCAGGATCAGCCCCAGCATTTT.

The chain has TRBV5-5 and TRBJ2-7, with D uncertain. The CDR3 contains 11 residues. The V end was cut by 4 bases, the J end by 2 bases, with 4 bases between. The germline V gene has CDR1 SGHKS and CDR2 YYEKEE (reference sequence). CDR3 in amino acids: CASSHTYEQYF. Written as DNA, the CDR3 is TGTGCCAGCAGCCACACCTACGAGCAGTACTTC. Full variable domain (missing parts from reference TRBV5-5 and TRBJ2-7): DAGVTQSPTHLIKTRGQQVTLRCSPISGHKSVSWYQQVLGQGPQFIFQYYEKEERGRGNFPDRFSARQFPNYSSELNVNALLLGDSALYLCASSHTYEQYFGPGTRLTVT.

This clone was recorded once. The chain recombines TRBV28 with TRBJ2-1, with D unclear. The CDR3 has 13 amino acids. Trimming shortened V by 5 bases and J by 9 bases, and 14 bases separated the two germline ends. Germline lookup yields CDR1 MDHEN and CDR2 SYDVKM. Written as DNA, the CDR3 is TGTGCCAGCAGTCCTCGGTCCTTCGGTGAGCAGTTCTTC. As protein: CASSPRSFGEQFF.

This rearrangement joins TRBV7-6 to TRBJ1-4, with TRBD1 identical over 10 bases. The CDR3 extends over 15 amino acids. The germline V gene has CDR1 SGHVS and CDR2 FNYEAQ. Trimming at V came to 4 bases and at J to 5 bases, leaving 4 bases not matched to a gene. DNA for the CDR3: TGTGCCAGCAGCTCCCCGGGACAGGGGAATGAAAAACTGTTTTTT. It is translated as CASSSPGQGNEKLFF.

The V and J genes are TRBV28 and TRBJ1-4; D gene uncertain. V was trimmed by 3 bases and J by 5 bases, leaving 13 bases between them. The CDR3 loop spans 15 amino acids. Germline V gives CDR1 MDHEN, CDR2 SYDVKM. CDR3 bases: TGTGCCAGCAGTTTCCCCGATAGTTCCAATGAAAAACTGTTTTTT. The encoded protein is CASSFPDSSNEKLFF.

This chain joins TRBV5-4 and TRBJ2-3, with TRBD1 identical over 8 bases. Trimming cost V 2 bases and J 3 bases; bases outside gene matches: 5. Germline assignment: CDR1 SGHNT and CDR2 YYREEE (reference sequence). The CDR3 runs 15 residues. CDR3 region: CASSLDRGGTDTQYF. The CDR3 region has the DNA TGTGCCAGCAGCTTAGACAGGGGCGGGACAGATACGCAGTATTTT.

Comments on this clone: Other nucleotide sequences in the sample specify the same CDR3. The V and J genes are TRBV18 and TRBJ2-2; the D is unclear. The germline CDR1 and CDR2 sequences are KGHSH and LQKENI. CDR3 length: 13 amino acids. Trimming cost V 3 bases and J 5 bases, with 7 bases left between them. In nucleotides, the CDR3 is TGTGCCAGCTCACCCACCGGGACCGGGGAGCTGTTTTTT. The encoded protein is CASSPTGTGELFF.